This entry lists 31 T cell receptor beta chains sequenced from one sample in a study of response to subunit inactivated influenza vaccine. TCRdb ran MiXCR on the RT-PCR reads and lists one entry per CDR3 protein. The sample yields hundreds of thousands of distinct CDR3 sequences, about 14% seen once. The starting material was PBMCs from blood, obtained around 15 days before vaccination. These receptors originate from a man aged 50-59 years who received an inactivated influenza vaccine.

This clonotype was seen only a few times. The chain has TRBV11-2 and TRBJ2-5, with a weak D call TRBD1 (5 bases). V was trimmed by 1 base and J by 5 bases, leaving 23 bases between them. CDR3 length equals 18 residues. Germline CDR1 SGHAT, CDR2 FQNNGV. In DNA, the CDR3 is TGTGCCAGCAGCTTAGGGATCGCCTGGGGCAGGGTTATTGAGACCCAGTACTTC. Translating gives CASSLGIAWGRVIETQYF.

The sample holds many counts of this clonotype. CDR3: CASSLLPSGGYEQYF. The CDR3 bases are TGTGCCAGCAGCTTACTTCCTAGCGGGGGCTACGAGCAGTACTTC. V gene TRBV7-2 combines with J gene TRBJ2-7, with 10 bases identical to TRBD2. CDR1 SGHTA and CDR2 FQGNSA come from the germline V gene. The CDR3 has 15 residues. V was pared by 2 bases and J by 3 bases, with 4 bases of the junction left unmatched.

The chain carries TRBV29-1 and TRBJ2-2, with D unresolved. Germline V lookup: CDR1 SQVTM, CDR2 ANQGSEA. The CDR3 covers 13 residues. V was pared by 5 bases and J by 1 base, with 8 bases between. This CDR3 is CSVSSQNTGELFF. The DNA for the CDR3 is TGCAGCGTTAGCAGCCAGAACACCGGGGAGCTGTTTTTT.

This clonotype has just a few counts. For the CDR3, the DNA is TGCGCCAGCAGCTTGGAGTACAGTCCATCCAACGAGCAGTACTTC. Protein sequence: CASSLEYSPSNEQYF. The chain recombines TRBV5-1 with TRBJ2-7; D not certain. This CDR3 spans 15 amino acids. V was pared by 0 bases and J by 5 bases, with 15 bases between. Germline values: CDR1 SGHRS, CDR2 YFSETQ.

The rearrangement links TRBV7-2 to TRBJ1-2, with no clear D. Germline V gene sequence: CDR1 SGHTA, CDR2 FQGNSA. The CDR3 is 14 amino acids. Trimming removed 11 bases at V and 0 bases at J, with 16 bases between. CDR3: CALEGLGTNYGYTF. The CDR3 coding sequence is TGTGCCCTTGAAGGACTTGGCACTAACTATGGCTACACCTTC.

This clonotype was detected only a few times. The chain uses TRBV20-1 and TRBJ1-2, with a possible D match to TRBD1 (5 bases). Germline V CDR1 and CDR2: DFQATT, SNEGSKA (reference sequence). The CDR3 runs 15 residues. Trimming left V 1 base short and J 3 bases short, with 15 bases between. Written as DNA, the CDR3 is TGCAGTGCTAGAGGGTCTCAGGGAGACCACTATGGCTACACCTTC. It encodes CSARGSQGDHYGYTF.

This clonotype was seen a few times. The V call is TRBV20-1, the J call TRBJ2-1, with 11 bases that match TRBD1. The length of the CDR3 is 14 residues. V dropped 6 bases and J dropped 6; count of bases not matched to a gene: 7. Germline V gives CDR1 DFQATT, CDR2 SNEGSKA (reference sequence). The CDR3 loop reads CSAIPGTGGNEQFF. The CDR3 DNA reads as TGCAGTGCCATACCCGGGACAGGGGGCAATGAGCAGTTCTTC.

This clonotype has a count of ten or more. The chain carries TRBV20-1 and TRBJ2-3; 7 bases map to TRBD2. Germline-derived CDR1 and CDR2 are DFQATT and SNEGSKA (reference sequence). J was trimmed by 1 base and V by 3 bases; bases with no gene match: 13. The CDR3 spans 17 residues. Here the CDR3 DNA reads TGCAGTGCTAGGGTTATACCCGGGACTATTGGCACAGATACGCAGTATTTT. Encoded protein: CSARVIPGTIGTDTQYF.

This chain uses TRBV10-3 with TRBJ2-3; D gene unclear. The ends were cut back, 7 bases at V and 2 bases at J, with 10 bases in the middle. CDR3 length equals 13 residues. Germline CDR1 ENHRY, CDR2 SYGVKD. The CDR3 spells CAITGANTDTQYF. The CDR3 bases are TGTGCCATCACGGGCGCCAACACAGATACGCAGTATTTT.

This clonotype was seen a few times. CDR3 DNA: TGTGCCAGCAGCCGAACGGCGGGATCCCCGAGGCAGACCCAGTACTTC. Amino acids: CASSRTAGSPRQTQYF. V is TRBV12-3 or TRBV12-4 and J is TRBJ2-5, with D possibly being TRBD2 (6 bases). There are 16 residues in the CDR3. V gave up 6 bases and J gave up 6 bases, with 23 bases separating them.

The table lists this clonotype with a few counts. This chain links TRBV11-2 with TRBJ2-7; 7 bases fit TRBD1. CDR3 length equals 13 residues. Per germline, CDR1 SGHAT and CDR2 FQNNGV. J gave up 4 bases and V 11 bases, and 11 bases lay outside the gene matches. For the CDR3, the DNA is TGTGCCTCTGGGAGAGGGGGCGAGTACGAGCAGTACTTC. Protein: CASGRGGEYEQYF.

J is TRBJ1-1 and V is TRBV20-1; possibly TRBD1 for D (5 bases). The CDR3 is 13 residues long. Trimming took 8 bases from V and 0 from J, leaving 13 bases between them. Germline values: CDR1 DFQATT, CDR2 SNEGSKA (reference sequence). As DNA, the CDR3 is TGCAGTCCGACCCAGGGAATGAACACTGAAGCTTTCTTT. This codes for CSPTQGMNTEAFF.

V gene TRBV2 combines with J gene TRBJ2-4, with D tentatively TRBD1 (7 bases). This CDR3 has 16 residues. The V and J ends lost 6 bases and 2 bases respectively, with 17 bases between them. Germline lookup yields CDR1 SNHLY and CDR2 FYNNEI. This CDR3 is CASRRTGAGPKNIQYF. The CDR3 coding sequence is TGTGCCAGCAGGCGTACAGGGGCGGGGCCCAAAAACATTCAGTACTTC.

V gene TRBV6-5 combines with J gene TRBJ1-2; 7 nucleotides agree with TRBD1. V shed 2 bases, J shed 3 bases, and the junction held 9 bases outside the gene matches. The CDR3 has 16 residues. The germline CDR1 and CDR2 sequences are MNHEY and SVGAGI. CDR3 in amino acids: CASSYVRDSGYYGYTF. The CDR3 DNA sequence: TGTGCCAGCAGTTACGTCCGGGACAGTGGGTACTATGGCTACACCTTC.

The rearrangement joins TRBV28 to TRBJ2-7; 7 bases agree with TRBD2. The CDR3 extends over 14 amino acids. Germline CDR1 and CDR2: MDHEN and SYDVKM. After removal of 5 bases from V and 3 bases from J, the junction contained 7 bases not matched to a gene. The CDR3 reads CASSRGDGLYEQYF. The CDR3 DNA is TGTGCCAGCAGTCGGGGGGACGGTCTCTACGAGCAGTACTTC.

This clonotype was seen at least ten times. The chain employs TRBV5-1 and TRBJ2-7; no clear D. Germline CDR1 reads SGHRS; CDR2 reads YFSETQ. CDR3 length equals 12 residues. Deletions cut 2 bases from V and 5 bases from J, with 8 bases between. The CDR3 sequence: CASSLSAHEQYF. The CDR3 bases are TGCGCCAGCAGCTTATCAGCTCACGAGCAGTACTTC.

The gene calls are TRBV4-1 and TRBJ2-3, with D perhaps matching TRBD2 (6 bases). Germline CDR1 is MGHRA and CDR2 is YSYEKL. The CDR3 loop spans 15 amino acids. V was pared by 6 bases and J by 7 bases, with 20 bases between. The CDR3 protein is CASRPGLGMPNTQYF. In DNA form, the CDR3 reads TGCGCCAGCAGACCGGGACTGGGTATGCCCAATACGCAGTATTTT.

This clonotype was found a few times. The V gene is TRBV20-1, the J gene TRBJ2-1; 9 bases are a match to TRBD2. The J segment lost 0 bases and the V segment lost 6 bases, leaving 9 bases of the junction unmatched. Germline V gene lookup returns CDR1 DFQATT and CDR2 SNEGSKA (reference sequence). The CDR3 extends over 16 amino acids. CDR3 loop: CSAEGLSGSSYNEQFF. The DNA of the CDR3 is TGCAGTGCGGAAGGGCTTAGCGGGAGCTCCTACAATGAGCAGTTCTTC.

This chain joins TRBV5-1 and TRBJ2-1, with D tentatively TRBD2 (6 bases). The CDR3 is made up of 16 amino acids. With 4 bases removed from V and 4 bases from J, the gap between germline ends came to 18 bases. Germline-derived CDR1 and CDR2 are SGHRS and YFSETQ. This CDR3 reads CASSPTSSDGYNEQFF. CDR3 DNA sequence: TGCGCCAGCAGCCCCACCTCTAGCGACGGATACAATGAGCAGTTCTTC.

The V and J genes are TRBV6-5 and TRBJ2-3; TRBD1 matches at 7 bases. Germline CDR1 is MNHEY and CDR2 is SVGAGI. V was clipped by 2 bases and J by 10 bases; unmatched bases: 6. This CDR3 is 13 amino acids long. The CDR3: CASSYRQGHSQYF. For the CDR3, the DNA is TGTGCCAGCAGTTACCGACAGGGCCATTCGCAGTATTTT.

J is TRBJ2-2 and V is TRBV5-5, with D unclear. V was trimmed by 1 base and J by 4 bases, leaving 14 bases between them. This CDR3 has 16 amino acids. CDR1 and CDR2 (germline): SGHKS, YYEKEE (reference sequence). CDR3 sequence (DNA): TGTGCCAGCAGCTTGTTTGAGCCCTGGGTCACCGGGGAGCTGTTTTTT. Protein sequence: CASSLFEPWVTGELFF.

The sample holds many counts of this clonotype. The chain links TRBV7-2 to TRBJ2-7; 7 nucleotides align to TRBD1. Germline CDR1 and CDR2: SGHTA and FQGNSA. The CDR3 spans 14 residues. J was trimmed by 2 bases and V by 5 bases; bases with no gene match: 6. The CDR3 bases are TGTGCCAGCAGCCCCCGGACAGGAGCCTACGAGCAGTACTTC. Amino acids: CASSPRTGAYEQYF. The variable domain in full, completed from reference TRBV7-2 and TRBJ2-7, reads GAGVSQSPSNKVTEKGKDVELRCDPISGHTALYWYRQSLGQGLEFLIYFQGNSAPDKSGLPSDRFSAERTGGSVSTLTIQRTQQEDSAVYLCASSPRTGAYEQYFGPGTRLTVT.

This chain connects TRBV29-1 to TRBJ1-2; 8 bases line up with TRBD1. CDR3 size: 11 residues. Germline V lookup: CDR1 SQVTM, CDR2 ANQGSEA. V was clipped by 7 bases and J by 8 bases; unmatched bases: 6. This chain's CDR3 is CSGGQGGGYTF. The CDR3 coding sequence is TGCAGCGGAGGACAGGGAGGGGGCTACACCTTC.

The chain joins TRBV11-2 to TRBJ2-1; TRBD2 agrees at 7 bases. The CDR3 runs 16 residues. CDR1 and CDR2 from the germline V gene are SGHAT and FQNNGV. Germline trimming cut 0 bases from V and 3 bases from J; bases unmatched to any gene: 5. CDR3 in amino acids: CASSLDLQRGYNEQFF. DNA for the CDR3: TGTGCCAGCAGCTTAGATCTACAGCGGGGCTACAATGAGCAGTTCTTC.

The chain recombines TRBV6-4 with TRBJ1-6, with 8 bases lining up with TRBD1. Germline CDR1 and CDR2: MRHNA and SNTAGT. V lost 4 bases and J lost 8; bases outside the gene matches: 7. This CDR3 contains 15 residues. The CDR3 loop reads CASSARTGKDSPLHF. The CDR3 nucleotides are TGTGCCAGCAGTGCCCGGACAGGGAAAGATTCACCCCTCCACTTT.

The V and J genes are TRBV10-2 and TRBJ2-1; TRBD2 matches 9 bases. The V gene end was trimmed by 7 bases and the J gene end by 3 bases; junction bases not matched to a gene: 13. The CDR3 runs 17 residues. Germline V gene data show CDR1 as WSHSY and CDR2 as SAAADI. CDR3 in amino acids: CASTRGLAGAGYNEQFF. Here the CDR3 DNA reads TGCGCCAGCACGAGGGGATTAGCGGGGGCCGGCTACAATGAGCAGTTCTTC.

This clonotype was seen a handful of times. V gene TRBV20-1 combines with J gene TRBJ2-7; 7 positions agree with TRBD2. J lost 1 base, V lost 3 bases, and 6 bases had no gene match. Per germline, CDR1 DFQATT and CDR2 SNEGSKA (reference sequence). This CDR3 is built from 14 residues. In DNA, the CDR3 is TGCAGTGCTAGCCCGACTAGCAATTCCTACGAGCAGTACTTC. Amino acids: CSASPTSNSYEQYF.

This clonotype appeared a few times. The CDR3 sequence: CASGSGGVNEQFF. In DNA form, the CDR3 reads TGTGCTAGTGGTTCGGGGGGGGTGAATGAGCAGTTCTTC. The chain is built from TRBV12-5 and TRBJ2-1; 8 bases are shared with TRBD2. J was trimmed by 7 bases and V by 4 bases; bases with no gene match: 3. The CDR3 is 13 amino acids. Germline V gives CDR1 LGHNT, CDR2 FRNRAP.

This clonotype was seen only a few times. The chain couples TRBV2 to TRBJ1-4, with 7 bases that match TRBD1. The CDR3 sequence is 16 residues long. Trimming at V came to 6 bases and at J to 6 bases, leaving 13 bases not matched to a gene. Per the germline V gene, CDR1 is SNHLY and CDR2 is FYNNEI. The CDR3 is CASREYRGGPYEKLFF. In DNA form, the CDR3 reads TGTGCCAGCAGGGAGTACAGGGGAGGTCCGTATGAAAAACTGTTTTTT.

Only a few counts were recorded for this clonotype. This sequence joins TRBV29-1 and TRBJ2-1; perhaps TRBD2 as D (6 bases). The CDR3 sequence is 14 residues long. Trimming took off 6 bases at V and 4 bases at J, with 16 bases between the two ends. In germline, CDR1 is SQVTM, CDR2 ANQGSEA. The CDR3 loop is CSVTPGLGYNEQFF. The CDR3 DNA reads TGCAGCGTGACGCCGGGACTCGGTTACAATGAGCAGTTCTTC.

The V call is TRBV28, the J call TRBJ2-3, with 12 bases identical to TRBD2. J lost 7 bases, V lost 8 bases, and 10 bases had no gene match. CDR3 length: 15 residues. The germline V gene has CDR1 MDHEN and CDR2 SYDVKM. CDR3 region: CASGLTSGSAHTQYF. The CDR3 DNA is TGTGCCAGCGGACTGACTAGCGGGAGCGCACATACGCAGTATTTT.